The rows below give T cell receptor beta chains drawn from one sample of a study of shared clonotypes between healthy human individuals. Data came from immunoSEQ multiplex PCR; TCRdb stores just in-frame clones and leaves some out. The sample comprises about 2,500,000 clones, over 85% of which are singletons, and around 0.15% rests with the top ten. The sequencing input was naive CD4+ T cells sorted from blood. These receptors were collected from a man aged 18 to 29 in good health. Each CDR3 is given with its conserved first and last residue. The order of the fields is CDR3 protein, CDR3 DNA, J gene, D gene, clone size, V gene. D genes are given only for firm matches. Part of the rows lack a size; the others show once, few, many or a class for expanded clones.

CDR3 protein: CASSFGGSGSTDTQYF
CDR3 DNA: TGTGCCAGCAGCTTCGGGGGATCGGGTTCCACAGATACGCAGTATTTT
J gene: TRBJ2-3
D gene: NA
clone size: once
V gene: TRBV5-4

CDR3 protein: CASSPRQEVGLALHF
CDR3 DNA: TGTGCCAGCAGCCCAAGACAGGAAGTAGGGTTGGCCCTCCACTTT
J gene: TRBJ1-6
D gene: NA
clone size: NA
V gene: TRBV7-8

CDR3 protein: CAFGVGGTDTQYF
CDR3 DNA: TGTGCCTTCGGGGTCGGGGGCACAGATACGCAGTATTTT
J gene: TRBJ2-3
D gene: NA
clone size: NA
V gene: TRBV6-1

CDR3 protein: CASRPPEGHEQYF
CDR3 DNA: TGTGCCAGCAGACCCCCCGAGGGGCACGAGCAGTACTTC
J gene: TRBJ2-7
D gene: NA
clone size: NA
V gene: TRBV28

CDR3 protein: CASSLPESYNSPLHF
CDR3 DNA: TGTGCCAGCAGTTTACCGGAGTCCTATAATTCACCCCTCCACTTT
J gene: TRBJ1-6
D gene: NA
clone size: NA
V gene: TRBV28

CDR3 protein: CATSTGDNYGYTF
CDR3 DNA: TGTGCCACCAGCACCGGGGATAACTATGGCTACACCTTC
J gene: TRBJ1-2
D gene: NA
clone size: NA
V gene: TRBV15

CDR3 protein: CASSGGTGSSYNSPLHF
CDR3 DNA: TGCGCCAGCAGTGGGGGGACAGGAAGCTCCTATAATTCACCCCTCCACTTT
J gene: TRBJ1-6
D gene: TRBD1
clone size: NA
V gene: TRBV10-2

CDR3 protein: CASSLYGRREQPQHF
CDR3 DNA: TGTGCCAGCAGTTTATATGGGAGAAGGGAGCAGCCCCAGCATTTT
J gene: TRBJ1-5
D gene: NA
clone size: NA
V gene: TRBV27

CDR3 protein: CASSLEGRGGRVRDTQYF
CDR3 DNA: TGCGCCAGCAGCTTGGAGGGTCGGGGGGGCCGAGTAAGAGATACGCAGTATTTT
J gene: TRBJ2-3
D gene: TRBD2
clone size: NA
V gene: TRBV5-1

CDR3 protein: CASSETSSGQPQHF
CDR3 DNA: TGTGCCAGCAGTGAAACTTCCTCGGGTCAGCCCCAGCATTTT
J gene: TRBJ1-5
D gene: NA
clone size: NA
V gene: TRBV6-1

CDR3 protein: CASRNGRGELFF
CDR3 DNA: TGTGCCAGCAGGAATGGGCGCGGGGAGCTGTTTTTT
J gene: TRBJ2-2
D gene: NA
clone size: NA
V gene: TRBV7-2

CDR3 protein: CASSLDVGNVLTF
CDR3 DNA: TGTGCCAGCAGCTTGGACGTGGGCAACGTCCTGACTTTC
J gene: TRBJ2-6
D gene: NA
clone size: NA
V gene: TRBV5-4

CDR3 protein: CASSSRDRGKTQYF
CDR3 DNA: TGTGCCAGTAGTTCCCGCGACAGGGGAAAGACCCAGTACTTC
J gene: TRBJ2-5
D gene: TRBD1
clone size: NA
V gene: TRBV19

CDR3 protein: CASSHPVGQPQHF
CDR3 DNA: TGCGCCAGCAGCCATCCGGTAGGGCAGCCCCAGCATTTT
J gene: TRBJ1-5
D gene: NA
clone size: NA
V gene: TRBV4-1

CDR3 protein: CASNPRTGDYTEAFF
CDR3 DNA: TGCGCCAGCAACCCTAGGACAGGGGATTACACTGAAGCTTTCTTT
J gene: TRBJ1-1
D gene: TRBD1
clone size: NA
V gene: TRBV5-1

CDR3 protein: CASSSLAGGPRETQYF
CDR3 DNA: TGTGCCAGCAGTTCCCTAGCGGGAGGGCCGAGGGAGACCCAGTACTTC
J gene: TRBJ2-5
D gene: TRBD2
clone size: NA
V gene: TRBV6-5

CDR3 protein: CAWNLAETQYF
CDR3 DNA: TGTGCCTGGAACCTCGCAGAGACCCAGTACTTC
J gene: TRBJ2-5
D gene: NA
clone size: NA
V gene: TRBV30